These T cell receptor beta chains were read from a single sample in a study of response to subunit inactivated influenza vaccine. TCRdb reprocessed the RT-PCR reads with MiXCR, giving one entry per CDR3 protein. The data contain 600,000 to 850,000 distinct CDR3 sequences, around 15% of them singletons. The starting material was PBMCs from blood, obtained 14 to 15 days before vaccination. The source is a man aged 45-65 years who received an inactivated influenza vaccine. Both conserved end residues are trimmed from each CDR3. Fields, in order: clone size, V gene, D gene, J gene, CDR3 protein. A D gene is named only where the DNA matches it firmly. Size tells how often a clone was seen (once, few, many) or the class of an expanded clone, and some rows leave it out.

abundance: .
v_gene: TRBV20-1
d_gene: .
j_gene: TRBJ1-2
CDR3aa: SAKQGSVGGYT

abundance: few
v_gene: TRBV20-1
d_gene: .
j_gene: TRBJ2-1
CDR3aa: SANPGPAVYNEQF

abundance: .
v_gene: TRBV20-1
d_gene: TRBD1
j_gene: TRBJ2-2
CDR3aa: SARDSGTGDTGELF

abundance: few
v_gene: TRBV11-2
d_gene: .
j_gene: TRBJ2-2
CDR3aa: ASSLDNLNTGELF

abundance: few
v_gene: TRBV6-1
d_gene: .
j_gene: TRBJ2-2
CDR3aa: ASSDIGSVTGELF

abundance: few
v_gene: TRBV12-3/TRBV12-4
d_gene: .
j_gene: TRBJ2-5
CDR3aa: ASSLKVGGQETQY

abundance: few
v_gene: TRBV12-3/TRBV12-4
d_gene: .
j_gene: TRBJ2-3
CDR3aa: ASRPVDWTDTQY

abundance: .
v_gene: TRBV5-1
d_gene: .
j_gene: TRBJ2-5
CDR3aa: ASSLTTGTYQETQY

abundance: many
v_gene: TRBV4-3
d_gene: TRBD2
j_gene: TRBJ2-2
CDR3aa: ASSQRLAGNTGELF

abundance: .
v_gene: TRBV6-2/TRBV6-3
d_gene: .
j_gene: TRBJ2-7
CDR3aa: ASRLRDEQY

abundance: .
v_gene: TRBV29-1
d_gene: .
j_gene: TRBJ2-3
CDR3aa: SVLSADTQY

abundance: few
v_gene: TRBV20-1
d_gene: TRBD1
j_gene: TRBJ1-5
CDR3aa: SATAMKGASNQPQH

abundance: .
v_gene: TRBV10-2
d_gene: .
j_gene: TRBJ2-7
CDR3aa: ASSESLVYEQY

abundance: few
v_gene: TRBV13
d_gene: .
j_gene: TRBJ1-1
CDR3aa: ASSRRDSTEAF

abundance: .
v_gene: TRBV2
d_gene: .
j_gene: TRBJ1-4
CDR3aa: ASSAQGGVEKLF

abundance: many
v_gene: TRBV7-2
d_gene: .
j_gene: TRBJ1-5
CDR3aa: ASSPAWAGQPQH

abundance: many
v_gene: TRBV12-3/TRBV12-4
d_gene: .
j_gene: TRBJ2-1
CDR3aa: ASSLADEQF

abundance: .
v_gene: TRBV20-1
d_gene: .
j_gene: TRBJ2-4
CDR3aa: SASLPSVAKNIQY

abundance: .
v_gene: TRBV15
d_gene: .
j_gene: TRBJ2-2
CDR3aa: ATSRTADIWLIGPGELF

abundance: few
v_gene: TRBV12-5
d_gene: .
j_gene: TRBJ2-5
CDR3aa: ASGPGTDRAQY

abundance: few
v_gene: TRBV6-2/TRBV6-3
d_gene: TRBD1
j_gene: TRBJ1-5
CDR3aa: ASSYGDRGFNQPQH

abundance: few
v_gene: TRBV10-3
d_gene: .
j_gene: TRBJ1-1
CDR3aa: AISDRGSNTEAF

abundance: .
v_gene: TRBV5-6
d_gene: .
j_gene: TRBJ1-1
CDR3aa: ASSLYGAHTEAF

abundance: few
v_gene: TRBV9
d_gene: TRBD2
j_gene: TRBJ2-1
CDR3aa: ASSLDSGGARF

abundance: .
v_gene: TRBV27
d_gene: TRBD2
j_gene: TRBJ2-2
CDR3aa: ASSFWLADNTGELF

abundance: many
v_gene: TRBV20-1
d_gene: TRBD1
j_gene: TRBJ2-3
CDR3aa: SAQDRGHTDTQY

abundance: few
v_gene: TRBV20-1
d_gene: .
j_gene: TRBJ2-2
CDR3aa: SATSGSGNTGELF

abundance: few
v_gene: TRBV20-1
d_gene: TRBD1
j_gene: TRBJ2-7
CDR3aa: SQHQPRQGAYEQY

abundance: few
v_gene: TRBV4-3
d_gene: TRBD2
j_gene: TRBJ2-1
CDR3aa: ASSQVKASGAYNEQF

abundance: few
v_gene: TRBV5-1
d_gene: .
j_gene: TRBJ2-3
CDR3aa: ASRELLGMTDTQY

abundance: .
v_gene: TRBV3-1
d_gene: .
j_gene: TRBJ2-7
CDR3aa: ASSQPTRSSYEQY

abundance: .
v_gene: TRBV5-1
d_gene: .
j_gene: TRBJ2-3
CDR3aa: ASSASRGADTQY

abundance: few
v_gene: TRBV11-2
d_gene: .
j_gene: TRBJ2-2
CDR3aa: ASSLNYRDTGELF

abundance: few
v_gene: TRBV20-1
d_gene: TRBD1
j_gene: TRBJ2-5
CDR3aa: SAPLQGQGETQY

abundance: .
v_gene: TRBV20-1
d_gene: TRBD1
j_gene: TRBJ2-1
CDR3aa: SARGGQGSYNEQF

abundance: many
v_gene: TRBV12-3/TRBV12-4
d_gene: .
j_gene: TRBJ1-2
CDR3aa: ASTPLPQGKGYT

abundance: few
v_gene: TRBV15
d_gene: TRBD2
j_gene: TRBJ2-1
CDR3aa: ATSTSGGSYNEQF

abundance: few
v_gene: TRBV6-2/TRBV6-3
d_gene: TRBD1
j_gene: TRBJ2-7
CDR3aa: ASISGTASYEQY

abundance: .
v_gene: TRBV4-3
d_gene: TRBD2
j_gene: TRBJ2-3
CDR3aa: ASSQDHVGGRAYSTDTQY

abundance: few
v_gene: TRBV9
d_gene: TRBD1
j_gene: TRBJ2-2
CDR3aa: ASRQGAGTGELF

abundance: .
v_gene: TRBV3-1
d_gene: TRBD2
j_gene: TRBJ2-1
CDR3aa: ATSQGATSSFRKF

abundance: many
v_gene: TRBV7-2
d_gene: .
j_gene: TRBJ2-5
CDR3aa: ASSLYRETQY

abundance: many
v_gene: TRBV12-3/TRBV12-4
d_gene: TRBD1
j_gene: TRBJ1-6
CDR3aa: ASSRAGQTLH

abundance: many
v_gene: TRBV4-3
d_gene: .
j_gene: TRBJ1-2
CDR3aa: ASSQDVVNYGYT

abundance: .
v_gene: TRBV5-1
d_gene: TRBD1
j_gene: TRBJ2-5
CDR3aa: ASSSFGTAHQETQY

abundance: few
v_gene: TRBV28
d_gene: TRBD2
j_gene: TRBJ2-1
CDR3aa: ASSILAGEAYNEQF

abundance: .
v_gene: TRBV7-6
d_gene: TRBD2
j_gene: TRBJ2-1
CDR3aa: ASSLVASGRSSYNEQF

abundance: few
v_gene: TRBV6-4
d_gene: TRBD2
j_gene: TRBJ2-3
CDR3aa: ASGRSLAGSDTQY

abundance: .
v_gene: TRBV10-3
d_gene: .
j_gene: TRBJ2-5
CDR3aa: AISESDGSGETQY

abundance: .
v_gene: TRBV28
d_gene: .
j_gene: TRBJ2-7
CDR3aa: ASGREPYSEPSYEQY

abundance: .
v_gene: TRBV28
d_gene: .
j_gene: TRBJ2-1
CDR3aa: ASSLGTANEQF

abundance: .
v_gene: TRBV9
d_gene: TRBD2
j_gene: TRBJ2-1
CDR3aa: ASSVGVGLVVNEQF

abundance: few
v_gene: TRBV5-1
d_gene: .
j_gene: TRBJ2-7
CDR3aa: ASSLDRAGSEQY

abundance: .
v_gene: TRBV20-1
d_gene: TRBD1
j_gene: TRBJ1-5
CDR3aa: SARDGQGSSQPQH

abundance: few
v_gene: TRBV20-1
d_gene: .
j_gene: TRBJ2-3
CDR3aa: SAGPSGGGIPDTQY

abundance: .
v_gene: TRBV27
d_gene: .
j_gene: TRBJ1-1
CDR3aa: ASSTARGNAF